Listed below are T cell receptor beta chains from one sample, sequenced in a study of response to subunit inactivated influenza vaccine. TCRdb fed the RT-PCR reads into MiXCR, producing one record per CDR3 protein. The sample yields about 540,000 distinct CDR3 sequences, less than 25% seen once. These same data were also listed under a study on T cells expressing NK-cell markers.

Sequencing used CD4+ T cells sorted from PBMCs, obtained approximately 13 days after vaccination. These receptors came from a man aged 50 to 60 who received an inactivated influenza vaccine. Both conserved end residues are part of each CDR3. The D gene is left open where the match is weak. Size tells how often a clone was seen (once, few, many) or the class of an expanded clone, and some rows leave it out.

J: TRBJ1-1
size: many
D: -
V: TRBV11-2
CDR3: CASSFRMGTEAFF
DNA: TGTGCCAGCAGCTTTAGGATGGGCACTGAAGCTTTCTTT

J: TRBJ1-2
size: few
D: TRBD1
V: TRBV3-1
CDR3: CASSQSGAGGYGYTF
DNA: TGTGCCAGCAGCCAATCAGGGGCAGGGGGCTATGGCTACACCTTC

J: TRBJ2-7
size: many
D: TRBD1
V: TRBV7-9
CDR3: CASSWDRRQGEQYF
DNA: TGTGCCAGCAGCTGGGACAGGCGGCAAGGCGAGCAGTACTTC

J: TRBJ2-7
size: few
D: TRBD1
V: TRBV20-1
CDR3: CSSGTGGYEQYF
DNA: TGCAGTTCCGGGACAGGCGGATACGAGCAGTACTTC

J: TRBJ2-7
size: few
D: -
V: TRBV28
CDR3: CASRVGYRGSYEQYF
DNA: TGTGCCAGCAGGGTCGGGTATCGTGGCTCCTACGAGCAGTACTTC

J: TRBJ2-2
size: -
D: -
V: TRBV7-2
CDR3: CASSSQENTGELFF
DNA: TGTGCCAGCAGCTCCCAGGAAAACACCGGGGAGCTGTTTTTT

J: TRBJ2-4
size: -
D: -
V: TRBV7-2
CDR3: CASSLAVVGGGKYF
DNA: TGTGCCAGCAGCTTAGCGGTCGTTGGGGGCGGAAAGTACTTC

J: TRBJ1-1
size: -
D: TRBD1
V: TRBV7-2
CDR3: CASSLTTGGMNTEAFF
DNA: TGTGCCAGCAGCTTAACGACAGGGGGGATGAACACTGAAGCTTTCTTT

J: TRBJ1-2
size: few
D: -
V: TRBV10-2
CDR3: CASSEQRRASGYTF
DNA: TGCGCCAGCAGTGAACAGCGCCGGGCCAGTGGCTACACCTTC

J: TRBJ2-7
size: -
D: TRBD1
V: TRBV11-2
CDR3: CASSLVLIDRVPSYEQYF
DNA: TGTGCCAGCAGCTTAGTCTTAATTGACAGGGTCCCTTCCTACGAGCAGTACTTC

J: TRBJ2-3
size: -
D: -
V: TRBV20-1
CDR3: CSARLPSRDTQYF
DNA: TGCAGTGCTAGGCTCCCGAGTAGGGATACGCAGTATTTT

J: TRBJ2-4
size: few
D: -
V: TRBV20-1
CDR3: CSARVEGGAKNIQYF
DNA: TGCAGTGCTAGAGTGGAGGGGGGTGCCAAAAACATTCAGTACTTC

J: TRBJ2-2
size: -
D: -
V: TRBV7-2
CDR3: CASSLASFAGELFF
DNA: TGTGCCAGCAGCTTAGCGTCCTTTGCGGGGGAGCTGTTTTTT

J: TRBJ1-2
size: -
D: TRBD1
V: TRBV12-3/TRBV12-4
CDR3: CASSPTGGAGYGYTF
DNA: TGTGCCAGCAGTCCTACAGGGGGCGCGGGCTATGGCTACACCTTC

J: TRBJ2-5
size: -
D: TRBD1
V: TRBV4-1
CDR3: CASSHGTGGNQETQYF
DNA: TGCGCCAGCAGCCACGGGACAGGGGGGAATCAAGAGACCCAGTACTTC

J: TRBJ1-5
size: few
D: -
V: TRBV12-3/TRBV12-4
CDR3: CASSQEWLDNQPQHF
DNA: TGTGCCAGCAGTCAAGAGTGGTTGGACAATCAGCCCCAGCATTTT

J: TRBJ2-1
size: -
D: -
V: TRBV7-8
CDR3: CASSLRRDYNEQFF
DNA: TGTGCCAGCAGCTTACGCAGGGACTACAATGAGCAGTTCTTC

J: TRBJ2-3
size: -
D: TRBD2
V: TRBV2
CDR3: CASCFLAASTDTQYF
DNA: TGTGCCAGCTGTTTCCTAGCGGCTAGCACAGATACGCAGTATTTT

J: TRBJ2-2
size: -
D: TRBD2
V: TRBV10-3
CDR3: CAINPSGRANTGELFF
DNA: TGTGCCATCAATCCTAGCGGGAGGGCTAACACCGGGGAGCTGTTTTTT

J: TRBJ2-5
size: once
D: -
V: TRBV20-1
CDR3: CSARVPGVLGETQYF
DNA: TGCAGTGCTAGAGTCCCAGGGGTATTAGGGGAGACCCAGTACTTC

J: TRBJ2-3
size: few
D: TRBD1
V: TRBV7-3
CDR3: CASSLMGTASTDTQYF
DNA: TGTGCCAGCAGCTTAATGGGGACAGCTAGCACAGATACGCAGTATTTT

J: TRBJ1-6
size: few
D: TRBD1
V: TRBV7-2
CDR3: CASSLGRTGQNNSPLHF
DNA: TGTGCCAGCAGCTTGGGCCGGACGGGACAGAATAATTCACCCCTCCACTTT

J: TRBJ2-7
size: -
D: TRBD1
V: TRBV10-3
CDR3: CAIRSGQTSYEQYF
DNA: TGTGCCATCAGGTCGGGACAGACCTCCTACGAGCAGTACTTC

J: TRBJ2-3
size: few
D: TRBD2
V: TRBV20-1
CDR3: CSARDKLAGAGDTQYF
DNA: TGCAGTGCTAGAGATAAACTAGCGGGGGCCGGAGATACGCAGTATTTT

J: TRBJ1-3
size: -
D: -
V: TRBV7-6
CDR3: CASSLGGGGGNTIYF
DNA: TGTGCCAGCAGCTTAGGTGGGGGCGGTGGAAACACCATATATTTT

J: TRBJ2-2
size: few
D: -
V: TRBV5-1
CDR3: CASSLEYPTGELFF
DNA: TGCGCCAGCAGCTTGGAATATCCCACCGGGGAGCTGTTTTTT

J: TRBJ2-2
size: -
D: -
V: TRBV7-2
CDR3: CASSLADSTGELFF
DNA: TGTGCCAGCAGCTTAGCGGACAGCACCGGGGAGCTGTTTTTT

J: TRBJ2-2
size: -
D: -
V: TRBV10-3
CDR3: CAIKASVRTGELFF
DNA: TGTGCCATCAAGGCGTCTGTCAGGACCGGGGAGCTGTTTTTT

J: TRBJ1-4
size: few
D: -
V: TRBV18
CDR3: CASSPSASPNEKLFF
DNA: TGTGCCAGCTCACCTTCCGCCAGTCCCAATGAAAAACTGTTTTTT

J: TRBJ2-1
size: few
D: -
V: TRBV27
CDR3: CASSLAGRGSNEQFF
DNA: TGTGCCAGCAGTCTAGCAGGCAGGGGCAGCAATGAGCAGTTCTTC

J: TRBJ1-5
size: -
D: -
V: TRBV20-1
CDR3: CSARGTGVWNQPQHF
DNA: TGCAGTGCTAGAGGTACGGGGGTGTGGAATCAGCCCCAGCATTTT

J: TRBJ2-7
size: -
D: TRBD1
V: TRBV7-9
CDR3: CASSYSGGNPAYEQYF
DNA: TGTGCCAGCAGCTACTCAGGGGGCAATCCCGCCTACGAGCAGTACTTC

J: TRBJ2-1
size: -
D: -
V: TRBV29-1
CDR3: CSVQTHRRSSYNEQFF
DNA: TGCAGCGTCCAAACCCATCGGAGGAGCTCCTACAATGAGCAGTTCTTC

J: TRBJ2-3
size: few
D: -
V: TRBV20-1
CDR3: CSASSVSRTDTQYF
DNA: TGCAGTGCTTCTAGCGTCTCCCGCACAGATACGCAGTATTTT

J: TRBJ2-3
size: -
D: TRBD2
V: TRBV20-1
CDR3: CSAPTSGGLDTQYF
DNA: TGCAGTGCACCGACTAGCGGGGGGTTAGATACGCAGTATTTT

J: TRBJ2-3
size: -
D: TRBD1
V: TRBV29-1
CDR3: CSVRDRQNTQYF
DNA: TGCAGCGTAAGGGACAGGCAAAATACGCAGTATTTT

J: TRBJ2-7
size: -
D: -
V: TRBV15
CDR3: CATSRGEEPYEQYF
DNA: TGTGCCACCAGCAGAGGGGAGGAACCCTACGAGCAGTACTTC

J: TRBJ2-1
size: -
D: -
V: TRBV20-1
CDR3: CSARATTAVSQFF
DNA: TGCAGTGCTAGAGCAACGACGGCCGTCTCGCAGTTCTTC

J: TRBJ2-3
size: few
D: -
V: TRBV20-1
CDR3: CSARASTRAQNTQYF
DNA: TGCAGTGCTAGAGCCTCAACCCGTGCACAGAATACGCAGTATTTT

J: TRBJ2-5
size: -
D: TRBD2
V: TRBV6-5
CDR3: CASSYREEETQYF
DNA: TGTGCCAGCAGTTACCGGGAGGAAGAGACCCAGTACTTC